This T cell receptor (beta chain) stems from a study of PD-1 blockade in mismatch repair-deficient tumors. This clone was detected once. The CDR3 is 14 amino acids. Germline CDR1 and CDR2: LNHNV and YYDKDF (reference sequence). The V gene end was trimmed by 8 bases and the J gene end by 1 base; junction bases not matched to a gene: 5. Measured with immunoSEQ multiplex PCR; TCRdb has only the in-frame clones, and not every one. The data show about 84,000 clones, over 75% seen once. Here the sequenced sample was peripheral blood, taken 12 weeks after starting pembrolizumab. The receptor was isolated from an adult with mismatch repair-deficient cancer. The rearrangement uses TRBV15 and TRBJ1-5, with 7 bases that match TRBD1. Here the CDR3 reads CATSQGLSNQPQHF. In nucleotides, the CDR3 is TGTGCCACCTCACAGGGGTTGAGCAATCAGCCCCAGCATTTT.